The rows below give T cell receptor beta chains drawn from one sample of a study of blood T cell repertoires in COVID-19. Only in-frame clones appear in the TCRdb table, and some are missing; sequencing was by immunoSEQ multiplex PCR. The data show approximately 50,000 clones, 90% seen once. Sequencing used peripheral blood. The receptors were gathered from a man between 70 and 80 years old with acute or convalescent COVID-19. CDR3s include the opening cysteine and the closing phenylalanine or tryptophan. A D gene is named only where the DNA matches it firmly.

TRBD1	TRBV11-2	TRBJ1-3	TGTGCCAGCAGCCCAGGGGGCTCTGGAAACACCATATATTTT	CASSPGGSGNTIYF
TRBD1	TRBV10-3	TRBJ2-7	TGTGCCATCAGTGAGCTGGGACAGGGAGTTCGTTTAACCTACGAGCAGTACTTC	CAISELGQGVRLTYEQYF
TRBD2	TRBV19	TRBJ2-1	TGTGCCAGTGACGGCGGGGGGCCCTACAATGAGCAGTTCTTC	CASDGGGPYNEQFF
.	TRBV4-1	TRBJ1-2	TGCGCCAGCAGCCAAGTTGTTCGGGATGGCTACACCTTC	CASSQVVRDGYTF
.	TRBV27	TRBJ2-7	TGTGCCAGCAGTCCATCAGGCGGGGACCCCTCCTACGAGCAGTACTTC	CASSPSGGDPSYEQYF
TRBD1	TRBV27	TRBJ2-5	TGTGCCAGCAGGCAACGGGGGACAGGGTCTTCAGAGACCCAGTACTTC	CASRQRGTGSSETQYF
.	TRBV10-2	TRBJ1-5	TGCGCCACGCGGGAGGGTGGAAGCAATCAGCCCCAGCATTTT	CATREGGSNQPQHF
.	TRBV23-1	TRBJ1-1	TGCGCCAGCAGTCAATCGGGCGGGCAGCCGACCCTGAACACTGAAGCTTTCTTT	CASSQSGGQPTLNTEAFF
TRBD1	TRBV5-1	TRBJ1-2	TGCGCCAGCAGCTTCGGACAGGGGGCGCGATATGGCTACACCTTC	CASSFGQGARYGYTF
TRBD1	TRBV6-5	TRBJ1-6	TGTGCCAGCAGTTACGGACAGGGTAGGGATAATTCACCCCTCCACTTT	CASSYGQGRDNSPLHF
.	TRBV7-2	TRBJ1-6	TGTGCCAGCAGCTTATCGACGCGAGGCGCCTCCTATAATTCACCCCTCCACTTT	CASSLSTRGASYNSPLHF
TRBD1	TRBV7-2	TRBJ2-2	TGTGCCAGCAGCCGGACAGGGGTTGCCGGGGAGCTGTTTTTT	CASSRTGVAGELFF
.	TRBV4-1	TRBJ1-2	TGCGCCAGCAGCCAAGCGTCGGGATCTTATGGCTACACCTTC	CASSQASGSYGYTF
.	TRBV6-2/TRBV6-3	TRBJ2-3	TGTGCCAGCAGTTACGTAACTAGCACAGATACGCAGTATTTT	CASSYVTSTDTQYF